Each of the 28 T cell receptor beta chains below was sequenced from the same sample in a study of shared clonotypes between healthy human individuals. Sequencing used immunoSEQ multiplex PCR; TCRdb keeps in-frame clones, though not all of them. The sample has over 1.4 million clones, over 95% seen once. The specimen was naive CD4+ T cells sorted from blood. The subset denotes: CD45RA+ positively selected. The receptor source for this set is a man younger than 40 in good health.

This clone is a singleton in its sample. The genes are TRBV9 and TRBJ2-2; unclear D gene. V was pared by 0 bases and J by 7 bases, with 10 bases between. The CDR3 totals 14 residues. In germline, CDR1 is SGDLS, CDR2 YYNGEE. CDR3 coding DNA: TGTGCCAGCAGCGTAGTCGGTTCCGGCGGGGAGCTGTTTTTT. Amino acids: CASSVVGSGGELFF.

The chain uses TRBV7-6 and TRBJ1-1; 8 bases match TRBD1. The length of the CDR3 is 18 residues. Germline trimming cut 1 base from V and 0 bases from J; bases unmatched to any gene: 10. The germline V gene encodes CDR1 SGHVS and CDR2 FNYEAQ. The DNA for the CDR3 is TGTGCCAGCAGCTTAGGTCTAACAGGGGGTAAAATGAACACTGAAGCTTTCTTT. It codes for CASSLGLTGGKMNTEAFF.

The CDR3 DNA reads TGTGCCAGTACCGGACGTGCTAGCACAGATACGCAGTATTTT. Residues: CASTGRASTDTQYF. The chain recombines TRBV19 with TRBJ2-3; D remains ambiguous. V lost 7 bases and J 0 bases, leaving 11 bases between the germline ends. The germline CDR1 and CDR2 sequences are LNHDA and SQIVND (reference sequence). The CDR3 extends over 14 amino acids. Full variable domain (missing parts from reference TRBV19 and TRBJ2-3): DGGITQSPKYLFRKEGQNVTLSCEQNLNHDAMYWYRQDPGQGLRLIYYSQIVNDFQKGDIAEGYSVSREKKESFPLTVTSAQKNPTAFYLCASTGRASTDTQYFGPGTRLTVL.

The rearrangement uses TRBV19 and TRBJ1-5; TRBD1 agrees at 10 bases. Trimming took 7 bases from V and 15 from J; bases not matched to a gene: 9. The CDR3 runs to 12 residues. Germline values: CDR1 LNHDA, CDR2 SQIVND (reference sequence). The CDR3 loop reads CASKEGQGRWHF. The CDR3 nucleotides are TGTGCCAGTAAGGAGGGACAGGGGAGGTGGCATTTT. The full variable domain, in which reference TRBV19 and TRBJ1-5 provide the parts outside the CDR3, is DGGITQSPKYLFRKEGQNVTLSCEQNLNHDAMYWYRQDPGQGLRLIYYSQIVNDFQKGDIAEGYSVSREKKESFPLTVTSAQKNPTAFYLCASKEGQGRWHFGDGTRLSIL.

About this clone: The sample has other DNA sequences that encode this CDR3 too. The chain uses TRBV9 and TRBJ2-1; D is perhaps TRBD2 (6 bases). CDR1 and CDR2 (germline): SGDLS, YYNGEE. There are 14 residues in the CDR3. Trimming pared 0 bases from V and 4 bases from J, leaving 8 bases between. The CDR3 here is CASSVAGTYNEQFF. In DNA, the CDR3 is TGTGCCAGCAGCGTAGCTGGGACTTACAATGAGCAGTTCTTC.

The chain joins TRBV5-4 to TRBJ2-1; D gene uncertain. Trimming took 2 bases from V and 1 from J, leaving 4 bases between them. Germline lookup yields CDR1 SGHNT and CDR2 YYREEE (reference sequence). CDR3 length: 13 residues. This CDR3 is CASSFWSYNEQFF. The CDR3 region has the DNA TGTGCCAGCAGCTTTTGGTCCTACAATGAGCAGTTCTTC.

J is TRBJ1-2 and V is TRBV7-2; 7 bases fit TRBD1. This CDR3 contains 15 residues. J lost 3 bases, V lost 5 bases, and 9 bases had no gene match. Germline CDR1 and CDR2: SGHTA and FQGNSA. The DNA of the CDR3 is TGTGCCAGCAGCGCAAGCTTTGGACAGGACTATGGCTACACCTTC. It codes for CASSASFGQDYGYTF.

The chain employs TRBV6-1 and TRBJ2-5, with 9 bases fitting TRBD1. CDR3 length: 16 residues. Germline V gene sequence: CDR1 MNHNS, CDR2 SASEGT. The V gene end was trimmed by 6 bases and the J gene end by 5 bases; junction bases not matched to a gene: 13. Here the CDR3 DNA reads TGTGCCAGCAGCGAACGCCACAGGACAGGGGCGGAGACCCAGTACTTC. It codes for CASSERHRTGAETQYF.

The chain links TRBV5-4 to TRBJ1-4, with D perhaps TRBD1 (6 bases). CDR3 length: 14 residues. Germline CDR1 SGHNT, CDR2 YYREEE (reference sequence). V shed 0 bases and J shed 11 bases, with 14 bases lying between them. This chain's CDR3 is CASSLVGGEGKLFF. For the CDR3, the DNA is TGTGCCAGCAGCTTGGTAGGGGGAGAAGGTAAACTGTTTTTT.

The chain couples TRBV6-6 to TRBJ2-7; 8 nucleotides agree with TRBD2. V trimming: 5 bases; J trimming: 0 bases; junction bases outside the gene matches: 3. The CDR3 loop spans 14 amino acids. CDR1 MNHNY and CDR2 SVGAGI come from the germline V gene (reference sequence). CDR3 region: CASSRLASSYEQYF. The CDR3 DNA reads as TGTGCCAGCAGTCGACTAGCGAGCTCCTACGAGCAGTACTTC.

J is TRBJ1-2 and V is TRBV5-1; TRBD1 might be the D (5 bases). The CDR3 is 16 residues long. Trimming took 0 bases from V and 2 from J, leaving 14 bases between them. The germline gives CDR1 SGHRS, CDR2 YFSETQ. In DNA, the CDR3 is TGCGCCAGCAGCTTGGGCTCCACGGGGCTCAACTATGGCTACACCTTC. Translating it yields CASSLGSTGLNYGYTF. Full variable domain (rest looked up from reference TRBV5-1 and TRBJ1-2): KAGVTQTPRYLIKTRGQQVTLSCSPISGHRSVSWYQQTPGQGLQFLFEYFSETQRNKGNFPGRFSGRQFSNSRSEMNVSTLELGDSALYLCASSLGSTGLNYGYTFGSGTRLTVV.

This clone is a singleton in its sample. The gene calls are TRBV5-1 and TRBJ1-1; no reliable D call. Germline CDR1 SGHRS, CDR2 YFSETQ. The V gene lost 3 bases and the J gene lost 0 bases, with 9 bases spanning the gap. The CDR3 contains 14 residues. DNA of the CDR3: TGCGCCAGCAGCTCCTCCCTCATGAACACTGAAGCTTTCTTT. Translated, it gives CASSSSLMNTEAFF.

V usage is TRBV5-4 and J usage is TRBJ2-7; D is unclear. V was trimmed by 3 bases and J by 2 bases, leaving 6 bases between them. This CDR3 has 12 residues. Germline values: CDR1 SGHNT, CDR2 YYREEE (reference sequence). As DNA, the CDR3 is TGTGCCAGCAGCTCCTACCCCTACGAGCAGTACTTC. This sequence encodes CASSSYPYEQYF.

The CDR3 reads CASSLSGQGLYEQYF. The CDR3 DNA is TGCGCCAGCAGCTTGAGCGGACAGGGCCTCTACGAGCAGTACTTC. This sequence joins TRBV5-1 and TRBJ2-7, with 8 bases fitting TRBD1. The germline V gene has CDR1 SGHRS and CDR2 YFSETQ. The CDR3 runs to 15 residues. V shed 1 base, J shed 3 bases, and the junction held 6 bases outside the gene matches. The full variable domain, in which reference TRBV5-1 and TRBJ2-7 provide the parts outside the CDR3, is KAGVTQTPRYLIKTRGQQVTLSCSPISGHRSVSWYQQTPGQGLQFLFEYFSETQRNKGNFPGRFSGRQFSNSRSEMNVSTLELGDSALYLCASSLSGQGLYEQYFGPGTRLTVT.

The chain combines TRBV5-4 with TRBJ2-1; D may correspond to TRBD1 or TRBD2 (5 bases each). The CDR3 contains 17 residues. V lost 8 bases and J 5 bases, leaving 26 bases between the germline ends. Germline V gene data show CDR1 as SGHNT and CDR2 as YYREEE (reference sequence). Here the CDR3 DNA reads TGTGCCAGTTGGGTTGGGGGTACCCACTTTGAGGACAATGAGCAGTTCTTC. Translating it yields CASWVGGTHFEDNEQFF.

The V call is TRBV28, the J call TRBJ1-5; D may be TRBD1 (5 bases). CDR1 is MDHEN and CDR2 is SYDVKM in the germline V gene. This CDR3 is 15 amino acids long. Deletions cut 6 bases from V and 6 bases from J, with 18 bases between. As DNA, the CDR3 is TGTGCCAGCAGCCTGGGTGGCAGGGCCAGTCAGCCCCAGCATTTT. Amino acid sequence: CASSLGGRASQPQHF.

As to this clone: Other DNA sequences in this specimen translate into the identical CDR3. The chain joins TRBV7-9 to TRBJ1-1; no reliable D call. This CDR3 has 13 amino acids. Germline V gives CDR1 SEHNR, CDR2 FQNEAQ (reference sequence). Trimming shortened V by 5 bases and J by 2 bases, and 9 bases separated the two germline ends. The CDR3 protein is CASSRQRNTEAFF. CDR3 DNA sequence: TGTGCCAGCAGCCGCCAGAGAAACACTGAAGCTTTCTTT.

Concerning this clone itself: This sample also contains other DNA sequences that code for the same CDR3. The chain combines TRBV20-1 with TRBJ2-1; no firm D call. Per the germline V gene, CDR1 is DFQATT and CDR2 is SNEGSKA (reference sequence). The CDR3 consists of 10 residues. The ends were cut back, 5 bases at V and 6 bases at J, with 5 bases in the middle. The CDR3 here is CSARFNEQFF. CDR3 nucleotide sequence: TGCAGTGCTCGTTTCAATGAGCAGTTCTTC.

The chain recombines TRBV28 with TRBJ2-3; D is possibly TRBD1 or TRBD2 (5 bases each). Trimming took off 8 bases at V and 4 bases at J, with 22 bases between the two ends. From germline, CDR1 is MDHEN and CDR2 SYDVKM. This CDR3 region has 16 residues. The CDR3, as DNA: TGTGCCAGCGGAGAATTGGGACCCCCTCCGGCAGATACGCAGTATTTT. Encoded protein: CASGELGPPPADTQYF.

V gene TRBV28 combines with J gene TRBJ1-2; D is perhaps TRBD1 (5 bases). This CDR3 has 16 residues. V lost 5 bases, J lost 5 bases, and 21 bases lay in between. Looked up from germline, CDR1 is MDHEN and CDR2 is SYDVKM. The CDR3 loop is CASSIPPGKAPYGYTF. CDR3 nucleotide sequence: TGTGCCAGCAGTATCCCTCCAGGGAAGGCCCCATATGGCTACACCTTC.

This rearrangement joins TRBV7-2 to TRBJ2-5; the D call may be TRBD1 or TRBD2 (5 bases each). Germline V gene lookup returns CDR1 SGHTA and CDR2 FQGNSA. The CDR3 is 16 amino acids. The ends were cut back, 5 bases at V and 5 bases at J, with 21 bases in the middle. The CDR3 nucleotides are TGTGCCAGCAGCCCGCAGGTCGGGGCCTATGGGGAGACCCAGTACTTC. This codes for CASSPQVGAYGETQYF.

The chain couples TRBV4-1 to TRBJ1-5; maybe TRBD1 (5 bases). Germline CDR1 is MGHRA and CDR2 is YSYEKL. V dropped 0 bases and J dropped 3 bases, with 15 bases sitting between them. The CDR3 runs to 17 residues. The CDR3 here is CASSQDSGQGFNQPQHF. CDR3 bases: TGCGCCAGCAGCCAAGATAGCGGGCAGGGCTTCAATCAGCCCCAGCATTTT.

The CDR3 bases are TGTGCCAGCAGCCCCGGGACACTAGCAACTAATGAAAAACTGTTTTTT. Protein product: CASSPGTLATNEKLFF. V is TRBV11-2 and J is TRBJ1-4; a possible D gene is TRBD1 (6 bases). The CDR3 is 16 amino acids. The germline CDR1 and CDR2 sequences are SGHAT and FQNNGV. Trimming removed 5 bases at V and 0 bases at J, with 13 bases between.

The CDR3 region has the DNA TGTGCCAGCAGCCTCACCGGTCCACCGGAAAAACTGTTTTTT. Translated: CASSLTGPPEKLFF. This rearrangement joins TRBV14 to TRBJ1-4, with D unclear. There are 14 residues in the CDR3. V was trimmed by 4 bases and J by 8 bases, leaving 14 bases between them. Germline V gives CDR1 SGHDN, CDR2 FVKESK.

This chain links TRBV2 with TRBJ1-1, with D unresolved. From germline, CDR1 is SNHLY and CDR2 FYNNEI. This CDR3 region has 14 residues. The V end lost 10 bases, the J end lost 1 base, and 16 bases lay between the germline ends. The CDR3 DNA reads TGTGCCATTCAGAAGGAGGCAGGGAACACTGAAGCTTTCTTT. It yields the protein CAIQKEAGNTEAFF.

The V call is TRBV27, the J call TRBJ1-2; possible D gene TRBD1, 6 bases. Germline V gene lookup returns CDR1 MNHEY and CDR2 SMNVEV (reference sequence). The CDR3 spans 15 residues. V dropped 5 bases and J dropped 8 bases, with 21 bases sitting between them. For the CDR3, the DNA is TGTGCCAGCAGTATGCAAAAACAGGGATACGGAGGCTACACCTTC. Its translation: CASSMQKQGYGGYTF.

This clone occurred once. This chain uses TRBV28 with TRBJ2-3; D ambiguous. Germline V gives CDR1 MDHEN, CDR2 SYDVKM. Trimming left V 4 bases short and J 0 bases short, with 8 bases between. The CDR3 contains 14 residues. In DNA form, the CDR3 reads TGTGCCAGCAGTTCCCCTCCGAGCACAGATACGCAGTATTTT. Translated, it gives CASSSPPSTDTQYF.

This clone is a singleton in its sample. The chain uses TRBV29-1 and TRBJ2-5; 8 bases are a match to TRBD1. J was trimmed by 4 bases and V by 3 bases; bases with no gene match: 7. The CDR3 is 14 amino acids. Germline loops: CDR1 SQVTM, CDR2 ANQGSEA. The CDR3 DNA follows: TGCAGCGTTGATTGGGGACAGGAGGTAGAGACCCAGTACTTC. Its translation: CSVDWGQEVETQYF. The full variable domain, in which reference TRBV29-1 and TRBJ2-5 provide the parts outside the CDR3, is SAVISQKPSRDICQRGTSLTIQCQVDSQVTMMFWYRQQPGQSLTLIATANQGSEATYESGFVIDKFPISRPNLTFSTLTVSNMSPEDSSIYLCSVDWGQEVETQYFGPGTRLLVL.